This TCR beta chain was captured in a study of shared clonotypes between healthy human individuals. The germline gives CDR1 SGHRS, CDR2 YFSETQ. The V end was cut by 0 bases, the J end by 2 bases, with 13 bases between. This CDR3 comprises 16 residues. The repertoire was sequenced with immunoSEQ multiplex PCR; TCRdb's copy has only in-frame clones and lacks some. The sample consists of approximately 1.1 million clones, around 82% of them appearing once. The origin of this receptor is a man aged 18 to 30 in good health. Some clones in this sample may be carry-over from other donors' samples. Sequenced material: memory CD4+ T cells from PBMCs. As to subset: CD45RA-negative fraction. The J gene is TRBJ2-3, the V gene TRBV5-1; no firm D call. The CDR3 bases are TGCGCCAGCAGCTTGGAGCGTCCACGAGCCACAGATACGCAGTATTTT. Residues: CASSLERPRATDTQYF.